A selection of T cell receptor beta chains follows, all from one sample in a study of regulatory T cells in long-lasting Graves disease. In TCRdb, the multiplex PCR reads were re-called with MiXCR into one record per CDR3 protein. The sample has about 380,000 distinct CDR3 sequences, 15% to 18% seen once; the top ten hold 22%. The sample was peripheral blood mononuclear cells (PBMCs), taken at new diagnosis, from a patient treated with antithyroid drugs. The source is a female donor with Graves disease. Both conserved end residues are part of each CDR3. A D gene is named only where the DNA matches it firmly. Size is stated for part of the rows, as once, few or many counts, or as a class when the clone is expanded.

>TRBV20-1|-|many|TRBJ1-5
TGCAGTGCTAGCCGGCCAGCGACAAACAATCAGCCCCAGCATTTT
CSASRPATNNQPQHF
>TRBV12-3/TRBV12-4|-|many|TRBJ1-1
TGTGCCAGCAGTTTGGGCCAGGCTGAAGCTTTCTTT
CASSLGQAEAFF
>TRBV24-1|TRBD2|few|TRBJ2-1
TGTGCCACCAGTGCCACGACTAGCGGGGGGGCGAATGAGCAGTTCTTC
CATSATTSGGANEQFF
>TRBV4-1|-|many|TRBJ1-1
TGCGCCAGCAGCCAAACTCCACCCCGGGGGGCAAGTGAAGCTTTCTTT
CASSQTPPRGASEAFF
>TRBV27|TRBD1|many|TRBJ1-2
TGTGCCAGCAGTTTTCTGGGACAGCAAGAGAATGGCTACACCTTC
CASSFLGQQENGYTF
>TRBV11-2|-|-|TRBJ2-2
TGTGCCAGCAGCCCGGACTGGAACACCGGGGAGCTGTTTTTT
CASSPDWNTGELFF
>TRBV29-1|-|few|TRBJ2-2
TGCAGCACTCGGAGGACCAACACCGGGGAGCTGTTTTTT
CSTRRTNTGELFF
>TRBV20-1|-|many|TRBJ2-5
TGCAGTGCCCGCCGCAGGGCAAGATATGAGACCCAGTACTTC
CSARRRARYETQYF
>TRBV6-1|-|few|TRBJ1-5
TGTGCCAGCAGCGCCGTAGGTTATAGCAATCAGCCCCAGCATTTT
CASSAVGYSNQPQHF
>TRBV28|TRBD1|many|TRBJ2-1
TGTGCCAGCAGTTTGGAAACAGGGGACTACAATGAGCAGTTCTTC
CASSLETGDYNEQFF